The source of this T cell receptor (beta chain) is a study of blood T cell repertoires in COVID-19 (dated by TCRdb to 2019 to 2021). Notes on the research overall: Samples from collaborators originated in the United States, Italy and Spain and spanned both the acute and convalescent phases of COVID-19. The prospective study material was composed of cDNA or gDNA derived from T cells, B-cell-depleted T cells, or PBMCs. Subjects who had been exposed to COVID-19, were actively infected with it, or had recovered from it provided the deeply sampled blood TCRbeta repertoires that made up the dataset. The repertoires were made available in a free public database intended to serve as a resource for research on the immune response to SARS-CoV-2. Samples came from the ongoing ImmuneRACE study (first 160 participants) plus 1,254 subjects from 6 global collaborators. Nearly every sample came with metadata listing a de-identified subject ID, COVID-19 status, age in years and sex. Where HLA class I and class II types were available, the types were taken from metadata supplied by the sample provider, not from assay-based typing. Findings and caveats that apply to the study as a whole: How much clinical and demographic metadata was included differed by source and by participant, and the metadata was provided uncurated.

With respect to this clone: The antigen this receptor binds is unknown. Base qualities are not recorded, but no much larger clone differs from it by a single base.

CDR1 and CDR2 (GTSNPN, SVGIG) derive from the germline V gene (reference sequence). Including cysteine and phenylalanine, the CDR3 has 11 amino acids. The entry retains the CDR3 DNA only, 33 bases that are in frame from base 1. Trimming removed 0 bases from V and 12 bases from J, leaving 9 bases between the germline ends. The immunoSEQ Assay, a bias-controlled multiplex PCR, was used to amplify TCRbeta CDR3 regions from genomic DNA. On the authors' methods: Within the assay, amplification of reference gene primers was used to estimate how many nucleated cells each sample contained. To quantify the absolute abundance of each unique TCRbeta CDR3 rearrangement, sequence reads were collapsed and filtered. For each sample, productive Simpson clonality was calculated by taking the square root of Simpson's diversity index across productive rearrangements. Here the immuneACCESS table is served through TCRdb, limited to in-frame sequences with V and J called. Missing clones are a known gap in these copies; in checked studies unresolved V genes cover under half, and the rest lacks a known reason. V, J and clone size derive from that table, while D and trimming were established from the DNA sequence. The sample table lists about 170,000 clones, more than 75% of them with a count of one. Together, the top ten hold 8.4% of the sample.

Each collaborating institution followed its own protocols to collect whole blood in K2EDTA tubes. Collaborator samples were shipped for TCRbeta analysis as frozen whole blood, isolated PBMCs, or DNA extracted from either sample type. This chain is built from TRBV30 and TRBJ2-1, with the D gene uncertain. The specimen sequenced was peripheral blood. The TCR sequence derives from a woman aged 65 to 85 with acute or convalescent COVID-19. Read as DNA, the sequence is TGTGCCTGGAGTGTAGTGCGGATGCAGTTCTTC. This codes for CAWSVVRMQFF.